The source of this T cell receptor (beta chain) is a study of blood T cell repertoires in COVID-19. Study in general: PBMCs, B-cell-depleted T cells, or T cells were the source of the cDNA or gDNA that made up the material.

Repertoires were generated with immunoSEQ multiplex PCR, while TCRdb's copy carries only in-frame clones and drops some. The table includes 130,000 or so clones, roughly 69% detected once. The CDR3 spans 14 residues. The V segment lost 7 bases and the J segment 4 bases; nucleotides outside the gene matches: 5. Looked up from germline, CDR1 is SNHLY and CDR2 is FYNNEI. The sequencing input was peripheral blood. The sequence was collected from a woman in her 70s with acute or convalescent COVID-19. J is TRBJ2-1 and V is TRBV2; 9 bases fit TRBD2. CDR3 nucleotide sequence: TGTGCCAGCAAACAGCGGGGGGTATACAATGAGCAGTTCTTC. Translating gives CASKQRGVYNEQFF.